The 21 T cell receptor beta chains below come from one sample, sequenced in a study of a mutant IDH1 vaccine in newly diagnosed glioma (dated by TCRdb to the early 2020s). Library construction relied on the immunoSEQ multiplex PCR assay. TCRdb retrieved this table from immuneACCESS and kept in-frame rearrangements only. Not all clones are present; in checked studies, unresolved V genes account for under half, and no reason is known for the remainder. The sample has roughly 54,000 clones on record, roughly 80% of them singletons. The ten largest clones represent 4.1% of the sample. This sample's time point label indicates: week 35, safety follow-up. A 20-mer mutant IDH1 peptide at 300 micrograms in Montanide made up each vaccine dose, which was injected subcutaneously together with topical imiquimod. Their antigens remain unidentified. Specimen: PBMCs, collected from a glioma patient whose treatment included an IDH1 peptide vaccine. Receptor source: a woman aged 18-29 years with glioma.

The V gene is TRBV6-1, the J gene TRBJ2-5, with D uncertain. Germline V CDR1 and CDR2: MNHNS, SASEGT. The CDR3 totals 12 residues. V was shortened by 5 bases and J by 5 bases, with 9 bases between the two germline ends. In DNA form, the CDR3 reads TGTGCCAGCAGTCACCTCCGGGAGACCCAGTACTTC. This sequence encodes CASSHLRETQYF.

In DNA, the CDR3 is TGTGCCAGCAGCTTCCGGACAGGTTACTACGAGCAGTACTTC. Protein product: CASSFRTGYYEQYF. The chain has TRBV7-9 and TRBJ2-7; the match to TRBD1 covers 7 bases. The CDR3 totals 14 residues. Germline CDR1 reads SEHNR; CDR2 reads FQNEAQ (reference sequence). J gave up 3 bases and V 3 bases, and 5 bases lay outside the gene matches.

This clone showed up just once. The chain carries TRBV27 and TRBJ2-7; the match to TRBD1 covers 8 bases. Germline V lookup: CDR1 MNHEY, CDR2 SMNVEV (reference sequence). The V segment lost 8 bases and the J segment 5 bases; nucleotides outside the gene matches: 5. The CDR3 spans 12 residues. CDR3 protein: CASVGQGDEQYF. The CDR3 region has the DNA TGTGCCAGCGTAGGACAGGGAGACGAGCAGTACTTC.

The CDR3 here is CASSRTVSGNTIYF. CDR3 DNA: TGTGCCAGCAGCCGGACAGTCTCTGGAAACACCATATATTTT. This chain uses TRBV5-4 with TRBJ1-3; weak D call: TRBD1 (6 bases). V lost 4 bases and J 0 bases, leaving 8 bases between the germline ends. This CDR3 is built from 14 residues. The germline V gene encodes CDR1 SGHNT and CDR2 YYREEE (reference sequence).

J is TRBJ2-7 and V is TRBV27; D may be TRBD2 (5 bases). V shed 6 bases and J shed 2 bases, with 14 bases lying between them. This CDR3 spans 14 amino acids. Germline V gives CDR1 MNHEY, CDR2 SMNVEV (reference sequence). The CDR3 spells CASSNPGFPYEQYF. The DNA of the CDR3 is TGTGCCAGCAGCAATCCGGGATTCCCCTACGAGCAGTACTTC.

This chain links TRBV11-3 with TRBJ2-1, with 8 bases that match TRBD1. Germline CDR1 and CDR2: SGHNT and YENEEA. The V gene end was trimmed by 5 bases and the J gene end by 4 bases; junction bases not matched to a gene: 7. The CDR3 covers 15 residues. The CDR3 loop reads CASSIRDRGYNEQFF. Written as DNA, the CDR3 is TGTGCCAGCAGCATACGCGACAGGGGATACAATGAGCAGTTCTTC.

J is TRBJ2-7 and V is TRBV5-5; D not resolved. This CDR3 comprises 14 residues. Germline V CDR1 and CDR2: SGHKS, YYEKEE (reference sequence). V was shortened by 5 bases and J by 2 bases, with 14 bases between the two germline ends. CDR3 in amino acids: CASSFAAGPYEQYF. The DNA of the CDR3 is TGTGCCAGCAGTTTTGCCGCCGGTCCCTACGAGCAGTACTTC.

The table lists this clone with a few counts. The rearrangement links TRBV11-2 to TRBJ1-1; 7 nucleotides match TRBD1. The CDR3 consists of 16 residues. V was clipped by 5 bases and J by 0 bases; unmatched bases: 9. Germline lookup yields CDR1 SGHAT and CDR2 FQNNGV. In DNA, the CDR3 is TGTGCCAGCAGCCAAGGGGGGACAGCAGTGAACACTGAAGCTTTCTTT. Its protein product is CASSQGGTAVNTEAFF.

This clone occurred once. The chain carries TRBV2 and TRBJ2-3; 10 bases are a match to TRBD2. The CDR3 has 16 residues. V lost 3 bases to trimming and J lost 1 base; unmatched junction nucleotides: 4. Germline-derived CDR1 and CDR2 are SNHLY and FYNNEI. The CDR3 protein is CASSDSLAGGTDTQYF. CDR3 nucleotide sequence: TGTGCCAGCAGTGATTCTCTAGCGGGAGGCACAGATACGCAGTATTTT.

The chain recombines TRBV27 with TRBJ1-4; D possibly corresponds to TRBD1 (6 bases). CDR3 size: 16 residues. The V gene lost 4 bases and the J gene lost 6 bases, with 18 bases spanning the gap. Germline V CDR1 and CDR2: MNHEY, SMNVEV (reference sequence). This CDR3 reads CASSSLGGGRDEKLFF. The CDR3 DNA reads as TGTGCCAGCAGTTCCCTAGGGGGGGGGCGGGATGAAAAACTGTTTTTT.

The CDR3 DNA follows: TGTGCCAGCAGCTCCGTGAGGGGATTATCCTACGAGCAGTACTTC. It is translated as CASSSVRGLSYEQYF. The chain is built from TRBV7-9 and TRBJ2-7; D may correspond to TRBD1 or TRBD2 (5 bases each). The length of the CDR3 is 15 residues. In germline, CDR1 is SEHNR, CDR2 FQNEAQ (reference sequence). V dropped 4 bases and J dropped 1 base, with 14 bases sitting between them.

The chain is built from TRBV27 and TRBJ1-5; D call uncertain. Deletions cut 2 bases from V and 3 bases from J, with 17 bases between. Germline CDR1 and CDR2: MNHEY and SMNVEV (reference sequence). The CDR3 runs 17 residues. CDR3 loop: CASSLSFPGEDNQPQHF. CDR3 coding DNA: TGTGCCAGCAGTTTAAGCTTTCCGGGTGAGGACAATCAGCCCCAGCATTTT.

The V and J genes are TRBV4-1 and TRBJ2-7; D might be TRBD1 or TRBD2, each matching 5 bases. The ends were cut back, 3 bases at V and 2 bases at J, with 11 bases in the middle. The CDR3 is 14 amino acids. Germline V gene sequence: CDR1 MGHRA, CDR2 YSYEKL. The CDR3 sequence is CASSQAGTTYEQYF. DNA for the CDR3: TGCGCCAGCAGCCAGGCCGGGACCACCTACGAGCAGTACTTC.

This clone was picked up one time. The rearrangement links TRBV6-5 to TRBJ1-2; D perhaps matches TRBD1 (5 bases). V dropped 5 bases and J dropped 2 bases, with 15 bases sitting between them. CDR3 length: 15 amino acids. Looked up from germline, CDR1 is MNHEY and CDR2 is SVGAGI. DNA for the CDR3: TGTGCCAGCAGTCAGGGACGTGGGGCGAACTATGGCTACACCTTC. Protein: CASSQGRGANYGYTF.

The chain joins TRBV5-5 to TRBJ2-7; no reliable D call. Per the germline V gene, CDR1 is SGHKS and CDR2 is YYEKEE (reference sequence). The CDR3 has 14 residues. Deletions cut 4 bases from V and 9 bases from J, with 20 bases between. This CDR3 reads CASSPGPQQFGQYF. CDR3 DNA sequence: TGTGCCAGCAGCCCCGGCCCCCAGCAATTCGGGCAGTACTTC.

The chain couples TRBV7-9 to TRBJ2-1, with D perhaps TRBD2 (6 bases). Germline V CDR1 and CDR2: SEHNR, FQNEAQ (reference sequence). V lost 0 bases and J lost 3, with 9 bases in between. This CDR3 is built from 15 residues. This CDR3 is CASSLAGGLYNEQFF. As DNA, the CDR3 is TGTGCCAGCAGCTTAGCGGGGGGACTCTACAATGAGCAGTTCTTC.

This rearrangement joins TRBV4-1 to TRBJ1-1; a possible D gene is TRBD1 (6 bases). The CDR3 loop spans 15 amino acids. Per germline, CDR1 MGHRA and CDR2 YSYEKL. V lost 9 bases and J lost 4, with 21 bases in between. The CDR3 DNA reads TGCGCCAGGTACCTGAGAACAGGGTGGGCCACTGAAGCTTTCTTT. This gives the protein CARYLRTGWATEAFF.

The chain links TRBV30 to TRBJ2-2; D unclear. Germline V gene lookup returns CDR1 GTSNPN and CDR2 SVGIG (reference sequence). Trimming removed 4 bases at V and 6 bases at J, with 6 bases between. This CDR3 spans 11 amino acids. The CDR3 region has the DNA TGTGCCTGGAAGGATGCCGGGGAGCTGTTTTTT. This encodes CAWKDAGELFF.

The J gene is TRBJ1-1, the V gene TRBV15; no definite D call. Between the trimmed V and J ends, which lost 0 bases and 8 bases, there was a span of 10 bases. Germline V CDR1 and CDR2: LNHNV, YYDKDF (reference sequence). The CDR3 is 13 residues long. The CDR3 loop is CATSRDKPVEAFF. CDR3 DNA: TGTGCCACCAGCAGAGATAAACCAGTCGAAGCTTTCTTT.

The V call is TRBV9, the J call TRBJ1-1, with 7 nucleotides matching TRBD1. The CDR3 length is 14 residues. Germline CDR1 and CDR2: SGDLS and YYNGEE. V shed 4 bases, J shed 1 base, and the junction held 4 bases outside the gene matches. CDR3 nucleotide sequence: TGTGCCAGCAGCTCAGGGGGGGGGAACACTGAAGCTTTCTTT. This translates into CASSSGGGNTEAFF.

This sequence joins TRBV7-2 and TRBJ2-2, with D perhaps TRBD2 (5 bases). The CDR3 contains 15 residues. V was cut by 0 bases and J by 7 bases, with 12 bases left in between. Germline values: CDR1 SGHTA, CDR2 FQGNSA. The CDR3 DNA reads as TGTGCCAGCAGCTTAGCCCGGCTAGCCCGCGGGGAGCTGTTTTTT. Protein product: CASSLARLARGELFF. The full variable domain, its missing parts supplied by reference TRBV7-2 and TRBJ2-2, is GAGVSQSPSNKVTEKGKDVELRCDPISGHTALYWYRQSLGQGLEFLIYFQGNSAPDKSGLPSDRFSAERTGGSVSTLTIQRTQQEDSAVYLCASSLARLARGELFFGEGSRLTVL.